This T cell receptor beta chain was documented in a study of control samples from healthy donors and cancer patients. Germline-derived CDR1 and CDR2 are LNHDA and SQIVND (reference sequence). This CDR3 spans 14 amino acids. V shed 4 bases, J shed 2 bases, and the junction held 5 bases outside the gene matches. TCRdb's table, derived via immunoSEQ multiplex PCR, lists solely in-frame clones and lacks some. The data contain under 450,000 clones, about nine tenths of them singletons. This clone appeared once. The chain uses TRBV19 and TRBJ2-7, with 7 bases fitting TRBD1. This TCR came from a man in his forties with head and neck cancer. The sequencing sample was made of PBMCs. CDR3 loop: CASSKRDSTYEQYF. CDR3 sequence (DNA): TGTGCCAGTAGTAAGAGGGACAGTACCTACGAGCAGTACTTC.